This TCR beta chain is from a study of T cells in Graves' hyperthyroidism and ophthalmopathy. Study-wide results and caveats: Using 13 V-J features, a model discriminated ophthalmopathy from stable hyperthyroidism. Model-based prediction identified ophthalmopathy a median approximately 6 months prior to its onset. Most thyroid clonotypes expanded above 0.001 appeared in blood too.

The TCR beta CDR3 regions underwent amplification using RNA transcripts as the source. RT-PCR in the first round (using the HTBI primer set) targeted the TCR CDR3. MiXCR, applied by TCRdb to the multiplex PCR reads, yields one record per CDR3 protein. The table lists roughly 500,000 distinct CDR3 sequences, about 45% of them singletons. Note on this clonotype: The antigen is unknown.

In making diagnoses, clinical symptoms, serum thyroxine and TRAb, thyroid ultrasound and orbital computed tomography were all used. The CDR3 sequence is 15 residues long. The germline V and J ends were trimmed by 6 bases and 0 bases, with 14 bases remaining between them. CDR1 LNHDA and CDR2 SQIVND come from the germline V gene (reference sequence). The sample taken for sequencing was peripheral blood or thyroid tissue (not recorded which). The receptor comes from an adult woman with Graves' disease, either hyperthyroidism or ophthalmopathy (not recorded which). J is TRBJ1-1 and V is TRBV19; D remains ambiguous. The CDR3: CASRGAGRVNTEAFF. The CDR3 DNA follows: TGTGCCAGTAGGGGAGCAGGTAGGGTGAACACTGAAGCTTTCTTT.